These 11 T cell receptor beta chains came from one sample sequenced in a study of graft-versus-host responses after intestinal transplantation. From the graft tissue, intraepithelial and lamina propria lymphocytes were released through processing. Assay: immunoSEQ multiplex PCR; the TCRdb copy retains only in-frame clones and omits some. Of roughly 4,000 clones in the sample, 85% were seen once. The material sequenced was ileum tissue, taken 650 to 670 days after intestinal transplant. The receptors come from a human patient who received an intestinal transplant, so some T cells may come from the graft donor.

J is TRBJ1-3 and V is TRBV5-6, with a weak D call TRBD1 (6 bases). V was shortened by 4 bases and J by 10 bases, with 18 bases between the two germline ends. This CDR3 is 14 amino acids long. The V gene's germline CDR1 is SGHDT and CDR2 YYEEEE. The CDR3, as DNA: TGTGCCAGCAGCGATCTACAGGGTCCCCTGACCATATATTTT. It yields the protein CASSDLQGPLTIYF. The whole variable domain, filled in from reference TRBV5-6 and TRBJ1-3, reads DAGVTQSPTHLIKTRGQQVTLRCSPKSGHDTVSWYQQALGQGPQFIFQYYEEEERQRGNFPDRFSGHQFPNYSSELNVNALLLGDSALYLCASSDLQGPLTIYFGEGSWLTVV.

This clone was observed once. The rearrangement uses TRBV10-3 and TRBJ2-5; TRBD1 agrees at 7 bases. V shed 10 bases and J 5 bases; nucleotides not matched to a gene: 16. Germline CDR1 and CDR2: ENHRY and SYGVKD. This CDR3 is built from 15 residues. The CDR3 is CASQGVGGERETQYF. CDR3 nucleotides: TGTGCCAGCCAGGGGGTTGGTGGGGAAAGGGAGACCCAGTACTTC.

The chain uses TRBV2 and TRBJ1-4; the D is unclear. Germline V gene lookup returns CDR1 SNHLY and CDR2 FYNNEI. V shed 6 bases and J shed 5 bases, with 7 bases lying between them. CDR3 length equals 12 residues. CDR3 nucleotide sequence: TGTGCCAGCAGCGGGCGGAATGAAAAACTGTTTTTT. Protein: CASSGRNEKLFF.

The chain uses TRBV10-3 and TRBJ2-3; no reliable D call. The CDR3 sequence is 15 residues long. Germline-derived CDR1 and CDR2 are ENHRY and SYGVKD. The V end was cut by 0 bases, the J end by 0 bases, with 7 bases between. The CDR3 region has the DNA TGTGCCATCAGTGAGTCATCCTCTAGCACAGATACGCAGTATTTT. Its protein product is CAISESSSSTDTQYF.

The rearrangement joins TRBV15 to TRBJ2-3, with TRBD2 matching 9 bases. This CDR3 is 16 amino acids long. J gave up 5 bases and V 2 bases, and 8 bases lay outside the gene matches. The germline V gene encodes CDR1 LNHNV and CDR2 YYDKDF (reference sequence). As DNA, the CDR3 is TGTGCCACCAGCAGACTGAGCGGGGGGTTAGGAGATACGCAGTATTTT. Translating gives CATSRLSGGLGDTQYF.

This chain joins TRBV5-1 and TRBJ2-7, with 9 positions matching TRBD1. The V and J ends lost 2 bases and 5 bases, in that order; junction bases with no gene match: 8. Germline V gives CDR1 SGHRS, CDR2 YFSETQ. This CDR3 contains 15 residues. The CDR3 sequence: CASSFGGTGKDEQYF. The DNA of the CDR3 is TGCGCCAGCAGCTTTGGGGGGACAGGGAAGGACGAGCAGTACTTC.

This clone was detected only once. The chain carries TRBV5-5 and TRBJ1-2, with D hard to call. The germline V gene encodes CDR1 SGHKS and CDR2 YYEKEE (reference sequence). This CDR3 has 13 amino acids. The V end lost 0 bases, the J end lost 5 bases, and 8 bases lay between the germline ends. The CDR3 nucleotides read TGTGCCAGCAGCTTGGGGCCTACATATGGCTACACCTTC. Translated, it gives CASSLGPTYGYTF.

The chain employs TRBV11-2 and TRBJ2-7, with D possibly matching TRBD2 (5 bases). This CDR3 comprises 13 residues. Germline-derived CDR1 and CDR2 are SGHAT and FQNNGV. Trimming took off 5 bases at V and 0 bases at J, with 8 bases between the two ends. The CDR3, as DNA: TGTGCCAGCAGCATCGGGAACTCCTACGAGCAGTACTTC. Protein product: CASSIGNSYEQYF. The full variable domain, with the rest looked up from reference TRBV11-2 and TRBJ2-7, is EAGVAQSPRYKIIEKRQSVAFWCNPISGHATLYWYQQILGQGPKLLIQFQNNGVVDDSQLPKDRFSAERLKGVDSTLKIQPAKLEDSAVYLCASSIGNSYEQYFGPGTRLTVT.

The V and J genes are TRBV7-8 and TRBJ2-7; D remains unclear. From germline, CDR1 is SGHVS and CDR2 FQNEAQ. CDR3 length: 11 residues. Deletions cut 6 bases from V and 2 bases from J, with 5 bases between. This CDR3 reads CASSSPYEQYF. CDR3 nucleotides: TGTGCCAGCAGTTCTCCCTACGAGCAGTACTTC. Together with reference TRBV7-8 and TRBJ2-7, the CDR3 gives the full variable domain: GAGVSQSPRYKVAKRGQDVALRCDPISGHVSLFWYQQALGQGPEFLTYFQNEAQLDKSGLPSDRFFAERPEGSVSTLKIQRTQQEDSAVYLCASSSPYEQYFGPGTRLTVT.

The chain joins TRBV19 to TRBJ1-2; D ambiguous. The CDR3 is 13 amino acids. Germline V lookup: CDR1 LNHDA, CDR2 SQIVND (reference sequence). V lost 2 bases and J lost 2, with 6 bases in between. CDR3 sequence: CASSIMGNYGYTF. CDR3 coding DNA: TGTGCCAGTAGTATAATGGGAAACTATGGCTACACCTTC.

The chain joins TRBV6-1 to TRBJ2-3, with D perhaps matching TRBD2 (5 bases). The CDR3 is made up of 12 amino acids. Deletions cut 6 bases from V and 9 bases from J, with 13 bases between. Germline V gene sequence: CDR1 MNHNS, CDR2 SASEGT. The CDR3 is CASSELVGTQYF. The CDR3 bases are TGTGCCAGCAGCGAACTAGTTGGGACGCAGTATTTT.